This passage covers 23 T cell receptor beta chains from one sample sequenced in a study of blood T cells in healthy people across ages. Combining a sample-barcoded 5' primer with a J-beta primer mix, a second PCR ran for 7 to 11 cycles. MiXCR, run by TCRdb on the 5' RACE reads, gives a single entry per CDR3 protein. The sample yields roughly 1,500,000 distinct CDR3 sequences, roughly 45% seen once. The sample was blood. These receptors were collected from a woman aged 18-35 years in good health.

CDR3 bases: TGTGCCAGCAGGAAGGGGGAGGGCCGATACAATGAGCAGTTCTTC. This codes for CASRKGEGRYNEQFF. J is TRBJ2-1 and V is TRBV6-6, with D perhaps matching TRBD2 (7 bases). V lost 6 bases and J 4 bases, leaving 16 bases between the germline ends. This CDR3 has 15 residues. Looked up from germline, CDR1 is MNHNY and CDR2 is SVGAGI (reference sequence).

This clonotype was detected a few times. The rearrangement links TRBV5-1 to TRBJ2-7; 10 bases fit TRBD2. From germline, CDR1 is SGHRS and CDR2 YFSETQ. With 4 bases clipped from V and 4 bases from J, the junction kept 8 bases outside the gene matches. CDR3 length equals 15 residues. CDR3: CASSTIAGGLYEQYF. The CDR3 nucleotides are TGCGCCAGCAGCACAATAGCGGGAGGTCTGTACGAGCAGTACTTC.

This rearrangement joins TRBV6-1 to TRBJ1-2; the match to TRBD1 covers 8 bases. The CDR3 is made up of 17 amino acids. V lost 1 base, J lost 4 bases, and 11 bases stayed unmatched. The germline CDR1 and CDR2 sequences are MNHNS and SASEGT. The DNA of the CDR3 is TGTGCCAGCAGTGAAGGGGGGTCAGGGGGCGCCCTCTATGGCTACACCTTC. Amino acids: CASSEGGSGGALYGYTF.

In this sample, this clonotype turned up a few times. One end of the junction fails to match germline, which may point to a read error. The chain joins TRBV20-1 to TRBJ2-5; perhaps D is TRBD1 or TRBD2 (5 bases each). From germline, CDR1 is DFQATT and CDR2 SNEGSKA (reference sequence). The CDR3 loop spans 13 amino acids. CDR3 DNA: TGTAGTGCTAGACCGGGACCAGGGGAGACCCAGTACTTC. Protein: CSARPGPGETQYF.

The chain has TRBV7-2 and TRBJ2-7; TRBD2 matches 12 bases. Germline CDR1 SGHTA, CDR2 FQGNSA. The CDR3 sequence is 14 residues long. V was clipped by 3 bases and J by 4 bases; unmatched bases: 1. CDR3 loop: CASSFTSGRYEQYF. CDR3 coding DNA: TGTGCCAGCAGCTTCACTAGCGGGAGGTACGAGCAGTACTTC.

The chain couples TRBV10-2 to TRBJ2-1; D may be TRBD2 (6 bases). Germline assignment: CDR1 WSHSY and CDR2 SAAADI. The CDR3 consists of 14 residues. V lost 6 bases, J lost 6 bases, and 15 bases lay in between. CDR3 sequence: CASRRAGIGNEQFF. The CDR3 DNA reads TGCGCCAGCAGGAGGGCGGGAATAGGCAATGAGCAGTTCTTC.

A remark on this clonotype: Just one base apart from a much larger clone, this may be a read error. The rearrangement joins TRBV29-1 to TRBJ2-5; D gene ambiguous. CDR1 is SQVTM and CDR2 is ANQGSEA in the germline V gene. V lost 6 bases to trimming and J lost 11 bases, with 22 bases between them. The CDR3 has 13 residues. CDR3 sequence reads: CSVPVSNYNEQYF. The CDR3 DNA is TGCAGCGTCCCGGTATCCAACTACAATGAGCAGTACTTC. The whole variable domain, filled in from reference TRBV29-1 and TRBJ2-5, reads SAVISQKPSRDICQRGTSLTIQCQVDSQVTMMFWYRQQPGQSLTLIATANQGSEATYESGFVIDKFPISRPNLTFSTLTVSNMSPEDSSIYLCSVPVSNYNEQYFGPGTRLLVL.

The chain employs TRBV27 and TRBJ2-5, with no clear D. Trimming stripped 4 bases from V and 11 bases from J, with 17 bases between. The CDR3 extends over 13 amino acids. Germline V gene data show CDR1 as MNHEY and CDR2 as SMNVEV (reference sequence). This CDR3 reads CASSSNLGNEQYF. The CDR3 bases are TGTGCCAGCAGTTCTAATCTTGGCAATGAGCAGTACTTC.

This sequence joins TRBV4-1 and TRBJ1-2; no firm D call. There are 15 residues in the CDR3. Germline V gives CDR1 MGHRA, CDR2 YSYEKL. The V and J ends lost 0 bases and 4 bases respectively, with 12 bases between them. In DNA, the CDR3 is TGCGCCAGCAGCCAAGATCAGGCAGCCCCCTATGGCTACACCTTC. It encodes CASSQDQAAPYGYTF.

This clonotype was counted a single time. V is TRBV7-2 and J is TRBJ2-7; D is perhaps TRBD1 (7 bases). Between the trimmed V and J ends, which lost 6 bases and 3 bases, there was a span of 15 bases. The CDR3 is 14 amino acids. Germline V gene sequence: CDR1 SGHTA, CDR2 FQGNSA. The DNA of the CDR3 is TGTGCCAGCAGTTCTGACAGGGACTTCTACGAGCAGTACTTC. This gives the protein CASSSDRDFYEQYF.

CDR3 amino acids: CSARDGPVKATQYF. The CDR3 bases are TGCAGTGCTAGAGACGGACCAGTCAAGGCTACGCAGTATTTT. The genes are TRBV20-1 and TRBJ2-3; D is ambiguous. V was clipped by 0 bases and J by 8 bases, with 15 bases between them. The CDR3 is 14 residues long. Germline V CDR1 and CDR2: DFQATT, SNEGSKA (reference sequence).

The sample holds a few counts of this clonotype. V gene TRBV9 combines with J gene TRBJ1-1; D is undetermined. Germline loops: CDR1 SGDLS, CDR2 YYNGEE. The germline V and J ends were trimmed by 2 bases and 1 base, with 6 bases remaining between them. This CDR3 has 13 amino acids. The CDR3 sequence: CASSVPGNTEAFF. In nucleotides, the CDR3 is TGTGCCAGCAGCGTCCCAGGGAACACTGAAGCTTTCTTT.

V is TRBV7-8 and J is TRBJ1-2; D possibly corresponds to TRBD1 (5 bases). V gave up 2 bases and J gave up 2 bases, with 12 bases separating them. This CDR3 is built from 15 residues. Germline V gene sequence: CDR1 SGHVS, CDR2 FQNEAQ. This CDR3 is CASSLNARDNYGYTF. In nucleotides, the CDR3 is TGTGCCAGCAGCTTAAACGCCCGGGACAACTATGGCTACACCTTC.

CDR3 sequence reads: CASSNIPGQERYEQYF. CDR3 bases: TGTGCCAGCAGCAATATTCCGGGACAGGAGAGGTACGAGCAGTACTTC. The chain uses TRBV7-2 and TRBJ2-7; 8 nucleotides agree with TRBD1. Germline V CDR1 and CDR2: SGHTA, FQGNSA. The ends lost 5 bases at V and 4 bases at J; junction bases unmatched: 13. The CDR3 is made up of 16 amino acids.

The chain is built from TRBV3-1 and TRBJ2-1, with a tentative D call TRBD2 (6 bases). V was cut by 0 bases and J by 6 bases, with 15 bases left in between. The CDR3 is 16 amino acids. The germline CDR1 and CDR2 sequences are LGHDT and YNNKEL (reference sequence). CDR3 DNA sequence: TGTGCCAGCAGCCAAGAAGGGACTCCTCCAAGCAATGAGCAGTTCTTC. Amino acid sequence: CASSQEGTPPSNEQFF.

This clonotype has a handful of counts. This chain uses TRBV6-6 with TRBJ2-4; D gene ambiguous. CDR1 MNHNY and CDR2 SVGAGI come from the germline V gene (reference sequence). This CDR3 spans 11 amino acids. V was trimmed by 5 bases and J by 9 bases, leaving 8 bases between them. The DNA for the CDR3 is TGTGCCAGCAGTACGCCGGTCATTCAGTACTTC. Amino acid sequence: CASSTPVIQYF.

This clonotype was found many times. One end of the junction varies from germline; a read error may be responsible. The V call is TRBV10-2, the J call TRBJ2-7; no reliable D call. The V gene's germline CDR1 is WSHSY and CDR2 SAAADI. The CDR3 totals 12 residues. CDR3 amino acids: CASSDGPYEQYF. The CDR3 bases are TGTGCCAGTTCGGACGGACCCTACGAGCAGTACTTC.

The V and J genes are TRBV28 and TRBJ1-4, with a tentative D call TRBD1 (6 bases). The V end lost 5 bases, the J end lost 0 bases, and 19 bases lay between the germline ends. The CDR3 has 18 amino acids. Per germline, CDR1 MDHEN and CDR2 SYDVKM. The CDR3 protein is CASSSVPGHGPTNEKLFF. CDR3 bases: TGTGCCAGCAGTAGTGTCCCGGGACATGGACCAACTAATGAAAAACTGTTTTTT. Drawing the rest from reference TRBV28 and TRBJ1-4, the complete variable domain is DVKVTQSSRYLVKRTGEKVFLECVQDMDHENMFWYRQDPGLGLRLIYFSYDVKMKEKGDIPEGYSVSREKKERFSLILESASTNQTSMYLCASSSVPGHGPTNEKLFFGSGTQLSVL.

The chain combines TRBV7-2 with TRBJ1-2, with TRBD1 identical over 10 bases. Looked up from germline, CDR1 is SGHTA and CDR2 is FQGNSA. The CDR3 length is 13 residues. The junction had 3 bases not matched to a gene; V was cut back by 5 bases and J by 6 bases. The CDR3 DNA sequence: TGTGCCAGCAGCGAGGACAGGGGGAATGGCTACACCTTC. Protein: CASSEDRGNGYTF.

The chain recombines TRBV4-2 with TRBJ2-7, with 10 bases that match TRBD1. Germline V CDR1 and CDR2: LGHNA, YNFKEQ. CDR3 size: 16 residues. Losses at the gene ends were 1 base for V and 2 bases for J; bases not matched to a gene: 5. In nucleotides, the CDR3 is TGTGCCAGCAGCCAAGCCGGGACAGGGGCGCCCTACGAGCAGTACTTC. Translation: CASSQAGTGAPYEQYF.

The chain combines TRBV12-3 or TRBV12-4 with TRBJ1-2; 7 positions agree with TRBD1. V shed 6 bases and J 9 bases; nucleotides not matched to a gene: 10. The CDR3 contains 13 residues. As DNA, the CDR3 is TGTGCCAGCAGCCTCATACAGGGGATGAGCTACACCTTC. Its translation: CASSLIQGMSYTF.

V gene TRBV20-1 combines with J gene TRBJ2-6, with a weak D call TRBD1 (6 bases). The CDR3 length is 17 residues. The ends were cut back, 0 bases at V and 0 bases at J, with 12 bases in the middle. The germline V gene has CDR1 DFQATT and CDR2 SNEGSKA (reference sequence). The CDR3 is CSAREGQPFSGANVLTF. In DNA form, the CDR3 reads TGCAGTGCTAGAGAAGGACAGCCCTTCTCTGGGGCCAACGTCCTGACTTTC.

As to this clonotype: Compared with germline, one end of the junction differs, possibly owing to a read error. The rearrangement links TRBV12-3 or TRBV12-4 to TRBJ2-1; D is ambiguous. CDR3 length: 14 residues. The CDR3: CASSPGRNYNGQFF. The CDR3 bases are TGTGCCAGCAGCCCCGGACGGAATTACAATGGGCAGTTCTTC.